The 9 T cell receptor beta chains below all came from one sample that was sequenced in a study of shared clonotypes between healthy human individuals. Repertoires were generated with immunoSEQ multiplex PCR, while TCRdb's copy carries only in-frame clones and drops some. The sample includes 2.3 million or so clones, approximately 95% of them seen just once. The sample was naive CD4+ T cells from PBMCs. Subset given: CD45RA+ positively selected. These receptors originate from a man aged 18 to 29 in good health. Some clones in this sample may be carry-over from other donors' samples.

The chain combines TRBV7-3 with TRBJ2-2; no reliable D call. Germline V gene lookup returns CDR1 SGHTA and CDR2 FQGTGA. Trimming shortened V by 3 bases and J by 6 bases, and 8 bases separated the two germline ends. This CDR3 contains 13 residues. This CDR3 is CASSFSAAGELFF. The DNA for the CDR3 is TGTGCCAGCAGCTTCTCGGCTGCCGGGGAGCTGTTTTTT.

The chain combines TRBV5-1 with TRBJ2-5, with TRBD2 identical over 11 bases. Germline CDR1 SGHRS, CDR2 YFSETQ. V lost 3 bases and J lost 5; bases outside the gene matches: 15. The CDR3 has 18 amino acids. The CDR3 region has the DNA TGCGCCAGCAGCTCCGGACTAGCGGGCCAATCGGTTGGGGAGACCCAGTACTTC. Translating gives CASSSGLAGQSVGETQYF. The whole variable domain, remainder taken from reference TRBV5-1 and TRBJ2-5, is KAGVTQTPRYLIKTRGQQVTLSCSPISGHRSVSWYQQTPGQGLQFLFEYFSETQRNKGNFPGRFSGRQFSNSRSEMNVSTLELGDSALYLCASSSGLAGQSVGETQYFGPGTRLLVL.

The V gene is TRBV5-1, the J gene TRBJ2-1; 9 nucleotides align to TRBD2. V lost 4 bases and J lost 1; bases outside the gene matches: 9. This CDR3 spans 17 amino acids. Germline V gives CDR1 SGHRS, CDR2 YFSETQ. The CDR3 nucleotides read TGCGCCAGCAGCGGGGGTAGCGGGAGCGGATCCTACAATGAGCAGTTCTTC. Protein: CASSGGSGSGSYNEQFF.

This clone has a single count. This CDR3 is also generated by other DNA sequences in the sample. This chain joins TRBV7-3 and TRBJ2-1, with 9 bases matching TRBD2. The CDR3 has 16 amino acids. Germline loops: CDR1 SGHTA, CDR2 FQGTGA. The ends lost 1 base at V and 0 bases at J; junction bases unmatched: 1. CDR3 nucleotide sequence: TGTGCCAGCAGCTTAAGTAGCGGGAGCTCCTACAATGAGCAGTTCTTC. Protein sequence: CASSLSSGSSYNEQFF.

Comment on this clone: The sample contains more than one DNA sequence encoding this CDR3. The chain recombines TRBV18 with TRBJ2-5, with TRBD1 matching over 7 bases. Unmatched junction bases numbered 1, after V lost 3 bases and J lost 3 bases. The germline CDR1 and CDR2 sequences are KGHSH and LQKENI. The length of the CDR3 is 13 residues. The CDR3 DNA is TGTGCCAGCTCACCTGGGACAGAAGAGACCCAGTACTTC. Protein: CASSPGTEETQYF.

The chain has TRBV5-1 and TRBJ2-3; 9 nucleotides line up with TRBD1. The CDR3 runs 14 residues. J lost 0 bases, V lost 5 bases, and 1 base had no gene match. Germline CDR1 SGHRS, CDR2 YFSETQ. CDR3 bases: TGCGCCAGCAGTGGACAGGGGAGCACAGATACGCAGTATTTT. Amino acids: CASSGQGSTDTQYF.

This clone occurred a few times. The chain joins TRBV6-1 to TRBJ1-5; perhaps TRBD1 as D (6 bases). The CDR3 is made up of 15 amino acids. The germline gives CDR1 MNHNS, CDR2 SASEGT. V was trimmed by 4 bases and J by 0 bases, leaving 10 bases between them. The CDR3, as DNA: TGTGCCAGCAGTGTGGACAGATTTAGCAATCAGCCCCAGCATTTT. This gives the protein CASSVDRFSNQPQHF.

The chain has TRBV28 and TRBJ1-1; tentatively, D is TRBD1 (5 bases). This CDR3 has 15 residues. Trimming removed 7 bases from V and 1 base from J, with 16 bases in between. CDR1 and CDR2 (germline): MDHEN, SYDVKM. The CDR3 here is CASTTRRGGNTEAFF. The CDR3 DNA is TGTGCCAGCACCACTCGGAGGGGAGGGAACACTGAAGCTTTCTTT.

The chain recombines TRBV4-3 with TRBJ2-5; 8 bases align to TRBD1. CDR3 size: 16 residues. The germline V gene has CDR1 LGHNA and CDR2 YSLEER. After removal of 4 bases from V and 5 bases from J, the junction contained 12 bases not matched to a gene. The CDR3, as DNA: TGCGCCAGCAGCCGGGGATTGGACAGGGACGGGGAGACCCAGTACTTC. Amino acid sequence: CASSRGLDRDGETQYF.